This TCR beta chain emerged from a study of blood T cell repertoires in COVID-19. At the level of the study: Specimens from acute and convalescent COVID-19 originated in the United States, Italy and Spain. From T cells, B-cell-depleted T cells, or PBMCs came the material, which was cDNA or gDNA.

The germline gives CDR1 SGHTA, CDR2 FQGNSA. The CDR3 is 14 residues long. Trimming shortened V by 5 bases and J by 1 base, and 9 bases separated the two germline ends. This clone was recorded a few times. Study processing details: Nucleated cell number was recorded as an estimate derived from reference gene primer amplification. Measured with immunoSEQ multiplex PCR; TCRdb has only the in-frame clones, and not every one. V and J calls and clone size come straight from that table; D and trimming were deduced from the DNA. The sample shows approximately 52,000 clones, 85% to 90% of them seen only once. This clonotype was obtained from a man in his fifties or sixties with active COVID-19. V gene TRBV7-2 combines with J gene TRBJ1-3, with D unresolved. Input material: peripheral blood. This CDR3 is CASSPGSSGNTIYF. The CDR3 DNA reads TGTGCCAGCAGCCCAGGTAGTTCTGGAAACACCATATATTTT. The whole variable domain, filled in from reference TRBV7-2 and TRBJ1-3, reads GAGVSQSPSNKVTEKGKDVELRCDPISGHTALYWYRQSLGQGLEFLIYFQGNSAPDKSGLPSDRFSAERTGGSVSTLTIQRTQQEDSAVYLCASSPGSSGNTIYFGEGSWLTVV.